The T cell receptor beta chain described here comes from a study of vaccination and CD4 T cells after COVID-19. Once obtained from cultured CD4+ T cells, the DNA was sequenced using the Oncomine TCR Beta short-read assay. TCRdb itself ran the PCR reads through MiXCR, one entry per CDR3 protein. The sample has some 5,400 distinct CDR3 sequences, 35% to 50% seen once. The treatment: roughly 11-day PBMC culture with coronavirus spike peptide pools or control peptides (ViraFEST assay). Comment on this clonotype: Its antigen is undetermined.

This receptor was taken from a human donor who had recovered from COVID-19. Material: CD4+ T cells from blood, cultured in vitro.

CDR3 sequence reads: CASSLLGIRGTEAFF. CDR3 bases: TGTGCCAGCAGCTTATTGGGTATACGGGGGACTGAAGCTTTCTTT. The J gene is TRBJ1-1, the V gene TRBV7-2; D is perhaps TRBD1 (5 bases). The CDR3 is made up of 15 amino acids. V lost 2 bases and J 5 bases, leaving 15 bases between the germline ends. CDR1 is SGHTA and CDR2 is FQGNSA in the germline V gene.